A selection of T cell receptor beta chains follows, all from one sample in a study of post-analysis software for immune sequencing data. Each CDR3 protein gets one entry after TCRdb re-called the PCR reads with MiXCR. The data contain 750,000 to 950,000 distinct CDR3 sequences, under 70% of them singletons. Material: blood. The origin of the receptors is a girl between 5 and 17 years old with multiple sclerosis. The conserved cysteine and the conserved F or W are not part of the CDR3 here.

v_gene,CDR3aa
TRBV5-1,ASSTSGLAGGGGFVETQY
TRBV12-3/TRBV12-4,ASVISGNTREQY
TRBV10-3,AIRRTGGGNTIY
TRBV5-1,ASSSGLGLASYEQY
TRBV20-1,SASRTPATNEKLF
TRBV5-1,ASSEELAGGRGEQF
TRBV18,ASSRDRVYDEQF
TRBV5-1,ASSLASPGGYGYA
TRBV4-2,ASSQEGTSGRRAYNEQF
TRBV4-1,ASSQKQTYEQY
TRBV29-1,SVVRESYEQY
TRBV3-1,ASSLHRGQNQPQH
TRBV5-1,ASSLDAGSYGYT
TRBV29-1,SVDGDRSMNTEAF
TRBV3-1,ASSQAPKQNEQF
TRBV6-5,ASAWGTGARNEQF
TRBV29-1,SVELGRGYEQY
TRBV6-6,ASSYLQVTPQY
TRBV29-1,SVAETGVGTDTQY